This T cell receptor (beta chain) was identified in a study of blood T cell repertoires in COVID-19. About the research overall: The study drew acute and convalescent COVID-19 samples from the United States, Italy and Spain. T cells, B-cell-depleted T cells, or PBMCs provided the cDNA or gDNA that served as material.

As processed by the authors: Reference gene primer amplification gave nucleated cell count estimates. Sequenced by immunoSEQ multiplex PCR; TCRdb stores in-frame clones only, minus some. V, J and clone size are taken as reported in that table, and D and trimming were inferred from the DNA itself. In the table there are roughly 330,000 clones, approximately 85% of which are singletons. The source is a woman in her forties or fifties with acute or convalescent COVID-19. The sequencing input was peripheral blood.

CDR3 sequence (DNA): TGTGCCAGCAGCTCCGACTGGGATTCACCCCTCCACTTT. It specifies CASSSDWDSPLHF. The chain joins TRBV7-9 to TRBJ1-6, with D unresolved. The germline V gene has CDR1 SEHNR and CDR2 FQNEAQ (reference sequence). The CDR3 loop spans 13 amino acids. Trimming cost V 4 bases and J 8 bases, with 9 bases left between them.